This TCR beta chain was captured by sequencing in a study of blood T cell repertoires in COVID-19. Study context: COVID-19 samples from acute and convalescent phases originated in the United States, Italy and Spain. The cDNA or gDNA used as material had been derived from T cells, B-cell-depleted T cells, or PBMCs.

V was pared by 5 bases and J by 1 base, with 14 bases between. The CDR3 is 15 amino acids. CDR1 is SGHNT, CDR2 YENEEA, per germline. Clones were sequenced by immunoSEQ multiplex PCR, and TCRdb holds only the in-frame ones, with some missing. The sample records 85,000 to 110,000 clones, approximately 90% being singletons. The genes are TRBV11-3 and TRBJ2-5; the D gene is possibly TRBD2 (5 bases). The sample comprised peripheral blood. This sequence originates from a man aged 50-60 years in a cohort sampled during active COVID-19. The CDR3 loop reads CASSLSRLTQETQYF. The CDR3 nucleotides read TGTGCCAGCAGCCTAAGCCGACTAACCCAAGAGACCCAGTACTTC. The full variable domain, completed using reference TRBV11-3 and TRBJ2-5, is EAGVVQSPRYKIIEKKQPVAFWCNPISGHNTLYWYLQNLGQGPELLIRYENEEAVDDSQLPKDRFSAERLKGVDSTLKIQPAELGDSAVYLCASSLSRLTQETQYFGPGTRLLVL.